This TCR beta chain emerged from a study of blood T cell repertoires in COVID-19. V gave up 2 bases and J gave up 0 bases, with 5 bases separating them. The CDR3 is 13 residues long. In germline, CDR1 is SQVTM, CDR2 ANQGSEA. TCRdb's table, derived via immunoSEQ multiplex PCR, lists solely in-frame clones and lacks some. Of 300,000 to 350,000 clones listed, about 90% are singletons. The sequence came from a woman aged 25 to 39 who had been exposed to COVID-19. V is TRBV29-1 and J is TRBJ1-5; no reliable D call. Sequenced input: PBMCs or T cells enriched from blood (not recorded which). The CDR3 reads CSVERDSNQPQHF. CDR3 in DNA: TGCAGCGTTGAACGGGATAGCAATCAGCCCCAGCATTTT.